Shown below are 21 T cell receptor beta chains from a single sample sequenced in a study of T cells after yellow fever vaccination. MiXCR, run by TCRdb on the 5' RACE reads, gives a single entry per CDR3 protein. This table holds a few hundred thousand distinct CDR3 sequences, around 17% found once. The input for sequencing was PBMCs, taken around 5 days after the first yellow fever vaccination. The receptors here all came from a man in his late teens or twenties who received the YFV17D yellow fever vaccine.

The rearrangement uses TRBV6-1 and TRBJ2-2; the D is unclear. The ends were cut back, 9 bases at V and 1 base at J, with 21 bases in the middle. The CDR3 has 17 amino acids. Germline V gene sequence: CDR1 MNHNS, CDR2 SASEGT. The CDR3 loop is CASIDVGYRWNTGELFF. The CDR3 nucleotides read TGTGCCAGTATCGATGTGGGGTATAGGTGGAACACCGGGGAGCTGTTTTTT.

The table lists this clonotype with many counts. This chain joins TRBV3-1 and TRBJ2-3; D is tentatively TRBD1 or TRBD2 (5 bases each). The germline V and J ends were trimmed by 1 base and 6 bases, with 8 bases remaining between them. Germline V lookup: CDR1 LGHDT, CDR2 YNNKEL (reference sequence). The CDR3 extends over 13 amino acids. DNA of the CDR3: TGTGCCAGCAGCCAAGTGGGGGTGGATACGCAGTATTTT. It is translated as CASSQVGVDTQYF.

The chain combines TRBV29-1 with TRBJ1-2; TRBD1 is a possible D gene (6 bases). Trimming removed 7 bases at V and 4 bases at J, with 19 bases between. Per germline, CDR1 SQVTM and CDR2 ANQGSEA. The length of the CDR3 is 14 residues. CDR3 nucleotide sequence: TGCAGCGCAATGGGGACACAAGTATTCTATGGCTACACCTTC. It specifies CSAMGTQVFYGYTF.

This clonotype occurred a few times. This chain connects TRBV27 to TRBJ2-7, with 7 bases lining up with TRBD1. CDR1 and CDR2 (germline): MNHEY, SMNVEV (reference sequence). V trimming: 2 bases; J trimming: 5 bases; junction bases outside the gene matches: 6. The CDR3 covers 14 residues. CDR3 region: CASSLTGQADEQYV. The CDR3 DNA sequence: TGTGCCAGCAGTTTAACCGGACAGGCCGACGAGCAGTACGTC.

The DNA for the CDR3 is TGTGCCAGCAGCCAATATATTGGGGGAAGGGAGACCCAGTACTTC. Translated: CASSQYIGGRETQYF. The V call is TRBV14, the J call TRBJ2-5; either TRBD1 or TRBD2 may fit D (5 bases each). Germline V CDR1 and CDR2: SGHDN, FVKESK. Deletions cut 2 bases from V and 5 bases from J, with 15 bases between. This CDR3 region has 15 residues.

This clonotype showed up just a few times. This rearrangement joins TRBV4-1 to TRBJ1-3; D is unclear. This CDR3 spans 13 amino acids. The ends were cut back, 3 bases at V and 7 bases at J, with 10 bases in the middle. Germline V gives CDR1 MGHRA, CDR2 YSYEKL. CDR3 DNA sequence: TGCGCCAGCAGCCACATCCGAGGGAACACCATATATTTT. This encodes CASSHIRGNTIYF.

V usage is TRBV4-1 and J usage is TRBJ1-5; a weak D match, TRBD1 (6 bases). V lost 0 bases and J 2 bases, leaving 17 bases between the germline ends. The CDR3 runs 18 residues. CDR1 and CDR2 from the germline V gene are MGHRA and YSYEKL. CDR3 sequence: CASSQDKPTGWGNQPQHF. In nucleotides, the CDR3 is TGCGCCAGCAGCCAAGATAAACCGACAGGATGGGGCAATCAGCCCCAGCATTTT.

In its sample, this clonotype was seen many times. The genes are TRBV7-3 and TRBJ2-1; TRBD2 might be the D (6 bases). CDR1 SGHTA and CDR2 FQGTGA come from the germline V gene. V was shortened by 11 bases and J by 10 bases, with 9 bases between the two germline ends. There are 9 residues in the CDR3. The CDR3: CAPAGEQFF. As DNA, the CDR3 is TGTGCCCCTGCGGGGGAGCAGTTCTTC.

This clonotype has just a few counts. The V gene is TRBV24-1, the J gene TRBJ2-1, with unresolved D. Germline lookup yields CDR1 KGHDR and CDR2 SFDVKD. Trimming took 5 bases from V and 4 from J, leaving 8 bases between them. The CDR3 consists of 13 residues. CDR3 nucleotides: TGTGCCACCAGTGCCCCAGAATACAATGAGCAGTTCTTC. The encoded protein is CATSAPEYNEQFF.

This clonotype was found a few times. V usage is TRBV7-9 and J usage is TRBJ1-5, with D possibly being TRBD1 (6 bases). The length of the CDR3 is 13 residues. In germline, CDR1 is SEHNR, CDR2 FQNEAQ (reference sequence). Trimming took 3 bases from V and 9 from J, leaving 12 bases between them. The CDR3 DNA follows: TGTGCCAGCAGCTTGGGGGCGTCATGGCCCCAGCATTTT. This encodes CASSLGASWPQHF.

This clonotype has more than one count but fewer than ten. The chain has TRBV29-1 and TRBJ1-5; D unresolved. Germline V gives CDR1 SQVTM, CDR2 ANQGSEA. The V end was cut by 4 bases, the J end by 2 bases, with 3 bases between. The CDR3 sequence is 11 residues long. The CDR3 nucleotides are TGCAGCGTTGGCGGCAATCAGCCCCAGCATTTT. This encodes CSVGGNQPQHF.

This chain connects TRBV7-9 to TRBJ2-1; possibly TRBD2 for D (7 bases). The V and J ends lost 5 bases and 14 bases respectively, with 25 bases between them. Germline CDR1 and CDR2: SEHNR and FQNEAQ (reference sequence). CDR3 length: 15 residues. The CDR3 region is CASSLVGGGGAPKFF. The DNA of the CDR3 is TGTGCCAGCAGCCTGGTCGGGGGAGGGGGGGCCCCCAAGTTCTTC.

This clonotype was picked up a small number of times. This chain joins TRBV24-1 and TRBJ2-2, with TRBD1 matching 12 bases. This CDR3 is 17 amino acids long. Trimming at V came to 4 bases and at J to 5 bases, leaving 7 bases not matched to a gene. CDR1 is KGHDR and CDR2 is SFDVKD in the germline V gene. In DNA form, the CDR3 reads TGTGCCACCAGTGACCGACGGGACAGGGGGCGGACCGGGGAGCTGTTTTTT. Translating it yields CATSDRRDRGRTGELFF.

The V and J genes are TRBV4-3 and TRBJ2-2, with D possibly TRBD1 on 5 matching bases. Looked up from germline, CDR1 is LGHNA and CDR2 is YSLEER. CDR3 length: 14 residues. Trimming removed 4 bases from V and 7 bases from J, with 13 bases in between. The CDR3 protein is CASSLAGFGGELFF. The CDR3 bases are TGCGCCAGCAGCCTCGCAGGGTTCGGCGGGGAGCTGTTTTTT.

This clonotype was counted between two and nine times. The rearrangement joins TRBV18 to TRBJ2-5; D possibly corresponds to TRBD1 (6 bases). Germline CDR1 reads KGHSH; CDR2 reads LQKENI. V was pared by 5 bases and J by 4 bases, with 14 bases between. CDR3 length equals 14 residues. The CDR3 protein is CASSSQGDGETQYF. The CDR3 DNA reads TGTGCCAGCTCATCACAGGGCGACGGAGAGACCCAGTACTTC.

This clonotype turned up a few times. The chain employs TRBV27 and TRBJ1-1; D may be TRBD1 (6 bases). In germline, CDR1 is MNHEY, CDR2 SMNVEV (reference sequence). V lost 6 bases and J lost 7, with 18 bases in between. The CDR3 has 14 amino acids. The CDR3 DNA follows: TGTGCCAGCAGACCCCGTACAGGGTTGGGTGAAGCTTTCTTT. It translates to CASRPRTGLGEAFF.

This clonotype was found many times. The chain uses TRBV4-1 and TRBJ2-1; D possibly corresponds to TRBD2 (5 bases). Trimming cost V 4 bases and J 3 bases, with 7 bases left between them. The CDR3 runs to 13 residues. Germline V gene data show CDR1 as MGHRA and CDR2 as YSYEKL. CDR3 nucleotides: TGCGCCAGCAGCCTGAGGGTCTACAATGAGCAGTTCTTC. Its translation is CASSLRVYNEQFF.

V is TRBV11-3 and J is TRBJ2-2; D remains unclear. With 5 bases removed from V and 3 bases from J, the gap between germline ends came to 10 bases. The CDR3 is made up of 14 amino acids. Per the germline V gene, CDR1 is SGHNT and CDR2 is YENEEA. CDR3 sequence: CASSGRLDTGELFF. DNA of the CDR3: TGTGCCAGCAGCGGCCGTTTGGACACCGGGGAGCTGTTTTTT.

This rearrangement joins TRBV5-1 to TRBJ1-5; tentatively, D is TRBD1 (5 bases). The CDR3 spans 15 residues. Germline V gene data show CDR1 as SGHRS and CDR2 as YFSETQ. V lost 4 bases and J 7 bases, leaving 18 bases between the germline ends. DNA of the CDR3: TGCGCCAGCAGCCCTGGGACGGATTTGGGGCAGCCCCAGCATTTT. Its protein product is CASSPGTDLGQPQHF.

This clonotype was detected a few times. The chain recombines TRBV20-1 with TRBJ1-2; 7 bases agree with TRBD1. From germline, CDR1 is DFQATT and CDR2 SNEGSKA (reference sequence). The J segment lost 4 bases and the V segment lost 1 base, leaving 6 bases of the junction unmatched. This CDR3 region has 14 residues. The CDR3 protein is CSARGRDRVYGYTF. CDR3 sequence (DNA): TGCAGTGCTAGAGGGCGGGACAGAGTCTATGGCTACACCTTC.

The chain employs TRBV5-4 and TRBJ2-5; possibly TRBD2 for D (5 bases). Looked up from germline, CDR1 is SGHNT and CDR2 is YYREEE (reference sequence). The CDR3 loop spans 14 amino acids. The germline V and J ends were trimmed by 4 bases and 5 bases, with 15 bases remaining between them. This CDR3 is CASSHQRSRETQYF. CDR3 bases: TGTGCCAGCAGCCATCAGCGGTCGAGGGAGACCCAGTACTTC.